The sequence of this T cell receptor (beta chain) was determined in a study of blood T cell repertoires in COVID-19. Study at large: The United States, Italy and Spain were the sources of the acute and convalescent COVID-19 samples. PBMCs, B-cell-depleted T cells, or T cells provided the cDNA or gDNA that made up the material.

The CDR3 has 15 residues. Germline values: CDR1 SGHTA, CDR2 FQGNSA. Trimming removed 1 base at V and 0 bases at J, with 7 bases between. Per the study methods: Amplified reference gene primers provided the basis for estimating nucleated cell counts. Sequenced by immunoSEQ multiplex PCR; TCRdb stores in-frame clones only, minus some. For V, J and clone size, that table is used; D and trimming come from the DNA. The sample includes roughly 59,000 clones, approximately 80% seen only once; the top ten take around 3.8%. Sequencing was performed on peripheral blood. This TCR was sampled from a woman older than 75 with acute or convalescent COVID-19. The chain recombines TRBV7-2 with TRBJ1-3; no firm D call. CDR3 sequence reads: CASSLVAGSGNTIYF. In nucleotides, the CDR3 is TGTGCCAGCAGCTTAGTGGCAGGCTCTGGAAACACCATATATTTT.